The source of this T cell receptor (beta chain) is a study of T cell repertoires in cytomegalovirus infection. Study-level information: CMV infection and matching HLA type were both indicated by public TCR beta signatures.

Study observations and caveats: Carriage of CMV together with the relevant HLA was identifiable through cumulative public TCR beta family frequency. HLA-C-restricted, CMV-specific TCR beta clonotypes were dominant ex vivo.

Each CDR3 protein is one row after TCRdb ran MiXCR on the reads. The sample consists of 450,000 to 600,000 distinct CDR3 sequences, around 10% of them appearing once. Note on this clonotype: Its target is unknown.

From germline, CDR1 is LNHNV and CDR2 YYDKDF (reference sequence). V lost 1 base and J 15 bases, leaving 11 bases between the germline ends. The CDR3 totals 11 residues. The TCR was taken from a human donor in good health (CMV status not recorded). Some clones in this sample may be carry-over from other donors' samples. What was sequenced was PBMCs. The chain is built from TRBV15 and TRBJ2-3; possibly TRBD2 for D (6 bases). CDR3 amino acids: CATSRGGGAYF. CDR3 sequence (DNA): TGTGCCACCAGCAGAGGGGGAGGCGCATATTTT.